This T cell receptor (beta chain) was sequenced during a study of technical replicates of blood from several donors. Profiled with immunoSEQ multiplex PCR; TCRdb holds only in-frame clones, not every one. There are tens of thousands of clones in the sample; about nine tenths occur only once, and 3% to 4% lies in the top ten. Germline V gene sequence: CDR1 MNHEY, CDR2 SVGAGI. This CDR3 has 14 amino acids. The V end lost 2 bases, the J end lost 4 bases, and 10 bases lay between the germline ends. V gene TRBV6-5 combines with J gene TRBJ2-3; D may be TRBD2 (5 bases). The sequence was collected from a human donor in good health. Some clones in this sample may be carry-over from other donors' samples. The source material was PBMCs. Here the CDR3 reads CASSYPGLSDTQYF. The DNA for the CDR3 is TGTGCCAGCAGTTACCCGGGGTTGTCAGATACGCAGTATTTT.